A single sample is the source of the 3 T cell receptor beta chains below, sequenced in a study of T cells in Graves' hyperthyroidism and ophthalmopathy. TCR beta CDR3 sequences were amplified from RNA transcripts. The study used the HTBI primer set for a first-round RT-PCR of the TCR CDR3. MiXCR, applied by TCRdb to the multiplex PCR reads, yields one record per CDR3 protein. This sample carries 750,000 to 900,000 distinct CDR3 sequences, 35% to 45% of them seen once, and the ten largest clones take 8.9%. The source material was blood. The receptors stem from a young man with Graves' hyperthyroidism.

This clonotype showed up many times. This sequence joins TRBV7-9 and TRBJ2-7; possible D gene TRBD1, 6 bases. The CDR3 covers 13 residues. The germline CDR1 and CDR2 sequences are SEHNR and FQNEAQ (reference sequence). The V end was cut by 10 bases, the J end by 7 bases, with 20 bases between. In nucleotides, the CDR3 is TGTGCCACCAAGACAGGCGGGCCCGTGGAGCAGTACTTC. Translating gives CATKTGGPVEQYF.

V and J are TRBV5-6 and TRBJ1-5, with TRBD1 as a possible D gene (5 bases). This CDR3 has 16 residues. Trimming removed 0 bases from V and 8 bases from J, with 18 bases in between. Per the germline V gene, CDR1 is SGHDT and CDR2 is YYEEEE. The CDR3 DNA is TGTGCCAGCAGCTTGGCCTCCCTCGGGACCCTAGAGCCCCAGCATTTT. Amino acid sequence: CASSLASLGTLEPQHF.

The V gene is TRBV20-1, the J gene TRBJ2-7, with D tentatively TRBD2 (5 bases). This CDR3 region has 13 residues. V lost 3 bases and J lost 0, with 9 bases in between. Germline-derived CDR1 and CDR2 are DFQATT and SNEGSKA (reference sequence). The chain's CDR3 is CSARGADSYEQYF. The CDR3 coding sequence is TGCAGTGCTAGGGGAGCGGACTCCTACGAGCAGTACTTC.